This T cell receptor beta chain originates from a study of CD8+ T cells in alopecia areata (dated by TCRdb to between 2018 and 2020). About the investigation overall: The treated patients, all with moderate-to-severe alopecia areata, were enrolled in an open-label pilot trial of oral tofacitinib given at 5 to 10 mg twice daily. For the treated patients, the SALT score, which quantifies what percentage of scalp surface area is affected, served as the measure of disease severity. Tofacitinib was administered for 6 to 18 months, and 6 months of follow-up off drug were then conducted to assess delayed response and recurrence. In both human patients and the C3H/HeJ mouse model, the study applied high-throughput TCRbeta sequencing to look at T cell clonal expansion in alopecia areata. RNA was extracted with the PAXgene miRNA kit for fixed scalp, the miRNeasy kit for PBMCs, and the RNeasy kit for mouse skin. On the human side, TCRbeta sequencing was run on scalp tissue and on sorted CD4+ and CD8+ peripheral blood T cells from healthy controls and from alopecia areata patients with either patchy or totalis/universalis disease. Scalp clonality was compared across normal scalp (n=4), patchy alopecia areata scalp (n=8), and alopecia totalis/universalis scalp (n=8). Amplification of TCRbeta CDR3 regions was done by immunoSEQ multiplex PCR using 35 Vbeta forward primers and 13 Jbeta reverse primers. Patients on tofacitinib were biopsied at baseline and after 4 and 24 weeks of treatment, and several of the patients also had a later scalp biopsy.

Study-level results and caveats: Scalp TCR repertoire analysis is complicated because resident alphabeta T cells in normal human skin are also sequenced, whereas mouse skin is dominated by gammadelta T cells. TCR sequences shared between patients were less clear than in mice, possibly partly because of HLA diversity in the patient population. During tofacitinib treatment, many expanded lesional clones remained in scalp and blood, and this persistence may partly explain relapse after treatment is stopped. Compared with normal scalp, lesional scalp, particularly in alopecia totalis/universalis, had higher clonality and more expanded CD8+ clones, which suggests antigenic drive. Because the treated cohort was small and had only one nonresponder, larger studies are needed to examine links between baseline CD8+ expansion and response. Scalp clonality and the number of expanded CD8+ clones among the top 100 scalp clones were significantly decreased by tofacitinib.

The germline V gene sets CDR1 to ENHRY and CDR2 to SYGVKD. The junction carries 14 bases between V and J, which are trimmed by 7 bases and 2 bases respectively. The CDR3 numbers 14 residues from cysteine through phenylalanine. The sequence is cut down to CDR3 DNA, 42 bases in frame from base 1. The method was the immunoSEQ multiplex PCR assay. To provide template for TCR sequencing, every sample had RNA extracted and reverse transcribed into cDNA. SuperScript III was used for first-strand cDNA synthesis, primed with a 2:1 mix of oligo-dT and random hexamers. A synthetic immune receptor repertoire was used to measure amplification bias, and any remaining bias was corrected computationally. The original methods were these. Raw reads were preprocessed for error removal, and CDR3 was defined according to IMGT conventions as running from the conserved cysteine to phenylalanine. Clonality was calculated as 1 minus Shannon entropy normalized by log2 of the number of productive unique TCRs. CD4 or CD8 identity of scalp clones was inferred by cross-referencing scalp TCRbeta sequences with sorted blood CD4 and CD8 repertoires. TCRdb stores this immuneACCESS table with in-frame sequences only. Part of the clones is absent; in the studies checked, under half of the shortfall reflects unresolved V genes, and no reason is known for the rest. D and trimming come from the DNA, and the V and J calls and clone size come from that table. For this sample the table gives over 150,000 clones, of which about 60% were detected only once. The ten top clones hold 14% of the sample.

With respect to this clone: This receptor's antigen is unknown. Base qualities are not recorded, but no much larger clone differs from it by a single base.

This specimen's time point label, per the study, means: less than 30 weeks on oral tofacitinib. The treatment or condition tag for this specimen amounts to: oral pan-JAK inhibitor, 5-10 mg twice daily. Peripheral blood and lesional scalp punch biopsies were obtained from patients with alopecia areata. PBMCs were separated by density centrifugation and stained for CD3, CD4 and CD8, after which CD4+ and CD8+ T cells were sorted on a FACSAria. The sequence came from a human donor with alopecia areata. Here the chain combines TRBV10-3 and TRBJ2-5; too little of a D gene remains to name it. The starting material was CD4+ T cells sorted from blood, obtained at week 24, from a patient treated with tofacitinib. The CDR3 in this case is CAINTGLQQETQYF. The nucleotide sequence reads as follows: TGTGCCATCAATACCGGGCTGCAACAAGAGACCCAGTACTTC.